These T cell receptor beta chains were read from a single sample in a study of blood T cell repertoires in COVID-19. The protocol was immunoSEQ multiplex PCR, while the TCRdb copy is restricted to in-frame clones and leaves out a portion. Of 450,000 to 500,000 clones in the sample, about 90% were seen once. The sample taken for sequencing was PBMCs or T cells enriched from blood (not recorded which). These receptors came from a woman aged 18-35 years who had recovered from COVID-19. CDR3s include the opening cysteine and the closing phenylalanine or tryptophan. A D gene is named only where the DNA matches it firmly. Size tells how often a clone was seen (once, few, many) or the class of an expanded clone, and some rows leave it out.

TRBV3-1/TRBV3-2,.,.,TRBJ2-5,CASSRPRDMARTQYF,TGTGCCAGCAGCCGCCCCAGGGACATGGCAAGGACCCAGTACTTC
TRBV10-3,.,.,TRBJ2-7,CAISGGQVLRYEQYF,TGTGCCATCAGTGGGGGACAAGTCCTAAGGTACGAGCAGTACTTC
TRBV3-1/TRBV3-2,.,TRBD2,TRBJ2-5,CASSQELGGETQYF,TGTGCCAGCAGCCAAGAATTGGGGGGGGAGACCCAGTACTTC
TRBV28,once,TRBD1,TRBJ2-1,CASSLYRDSGYEQFF,TGTGCCAGCAGTTTATACAGGGACAGTGGGTATGAGCAGTTCTTC
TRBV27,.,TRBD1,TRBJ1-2,CASSLDLTGGLYGYTF,TGTGCCAGCAGTTTAGACTTGACAGGGGGCCTGTATGGCTACACCTTC
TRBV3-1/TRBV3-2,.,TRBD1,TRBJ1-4,CASSRRSGQDEKLFF,TGTGCCAGCAGCCGTAGGTCGGGACAGGACGAAAAACTGTTTTTT
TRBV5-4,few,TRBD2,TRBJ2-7,CASSLELADYEQYF,TGTGCCAGCAGCTTGGAACTAGCGGACTACGAGCAGTACTTC
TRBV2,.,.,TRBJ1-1,CASSQTGNTEAFF,TGTGCCAGCAGCCAGACTGGGAACACTGAAGCTTTCTTT
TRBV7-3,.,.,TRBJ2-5,CASSLFGGASGETQYF,TGTGCCAGCAGCTTATTTGGGGGGGCCTCGGGAGAGACCCAGTACTTC
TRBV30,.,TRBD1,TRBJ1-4,CAWSEGGVGEKLFF,TGTGCCTGGAGTGAAGGGGGCGTCGGGGAAAAACTGTTTTTT
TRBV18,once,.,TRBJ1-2,CASSPEAIYGYTF,TGTGCCAGCTCACCAGAAGCCATCTATGGCTACACCTTC
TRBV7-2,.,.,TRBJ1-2,CASSPSGGDGYTF,TGTGCCAGCAGCCCCTCGGGGGGGGATGGCTACACCTTC
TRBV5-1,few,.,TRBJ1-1,CASSLTGNTEAFF,TGCGCCAGCAGCCTTACAGGGAACACTGAAGCTTTCTTT
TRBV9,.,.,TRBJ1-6,CASSDFGRGSPLHF,TGTGCCAGCAGCGACTTTGGCAGGGGTTCACCCCTCCACTTT
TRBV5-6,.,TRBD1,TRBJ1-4,CASSSWRQGGDEKLFF,TGTGCCAGCAGCTCCTGGAGACAGGGGGGTGATGAAAAACTGTTTTTT
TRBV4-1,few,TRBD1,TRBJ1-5,CASSRGGQGDTRGNQPQHF,TGCGCCAGCAGCCGGGGAGGACAGGGAGACACCAGGGGCAATCAGCCCCAGCATTTT
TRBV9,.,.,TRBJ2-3,CASSVDEGSTDTQYF,TGTGCCAGCAGCGTAGATGAGGGCTCCACAGATACGCAGTATTTT
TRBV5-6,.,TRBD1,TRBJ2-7,CASSFDRDEQYF,TGTGCCAGCAGCTTTGACAGGGACGAGCAGTACTTC
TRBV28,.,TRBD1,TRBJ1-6,CASSSGGSSYNSPLHF,TGTGCCAGCAGTTCAGGGGGCAGCTCCTATAATTCACCCCTCCACTTT
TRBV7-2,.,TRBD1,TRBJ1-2,CASRRTGGGYTF,TGTGCCAGTAGGAGGACAGGGGGTGGCTACACCTTC
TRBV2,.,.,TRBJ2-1,CASLQYNEQFF,TGTGCCAGCCTTCAGTACAATGAGCAGTTCTTC
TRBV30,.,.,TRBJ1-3,CAWSVGRTTIYF,TGTGCCTGGAGTGTTGGCCGAACCACCATATATTTT
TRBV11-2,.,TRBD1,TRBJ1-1,CASSPRTGRTEAFF,TGTGCCAGCAGCCCACGGACAGGGAGGACTGAAGCTTTCTTT
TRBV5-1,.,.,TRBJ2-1,CASSLVGGPSNEQFF,TGCGCCAGCAGCTTGGTCGGGGGGCCAAGCAATGAGCAGTTCTTC
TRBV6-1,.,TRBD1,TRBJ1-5,CASSEGRGPYQPQHF,TGTGCCAGCAGTGAGGGCAGGGGGCCGTATCAGCCCCAGCATTTT
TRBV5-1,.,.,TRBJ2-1,CASSFRQTNEQFF,TGCGCCAGCAGCTTCCGACAGACCAATGAGCAGTTCTTC
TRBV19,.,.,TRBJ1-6,CATSLKGQGKTPLHF,TGTGCCACTAGCCTTAAAGGGCAGGGTAAGACGCCCCTCCACTTT
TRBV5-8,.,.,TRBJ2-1,CASSFPQGEQFF,TGTGCCAGCAGCTTTCCACAGGGTGAGCAGTTCTTC
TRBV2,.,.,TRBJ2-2,CASSERGNTGELFF,TGTGCCAGCAGCGAAAGGGGGAACACCGGGGAGCTGTTTTTT
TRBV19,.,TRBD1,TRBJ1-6,CASSTDRDNSPLHF,TGTGCCAGTAGTACCGACAGGGACAATTCACCCCTCCACTTT
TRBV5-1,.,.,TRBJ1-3,CASSSHQKRGAFLSGNTIYF,TGCGCCAGCAGCTCCCATCAAAAGCGGGGGGCCTTTTTATCTGGAAACACCATATATTTT
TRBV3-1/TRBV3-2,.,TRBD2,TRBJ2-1,CASSPALARTSGNNEQFF,TGTGCCAGCAGCCCCGCCCTAGCTAGGACTAGCGGGAACAATGAGCAGTTCTTC
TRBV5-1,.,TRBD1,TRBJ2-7,CASSLGQGESEQYF,TGCGCCAGCAGCTTGGGACAGGGTGAGTCCGAGCAGTACTTC
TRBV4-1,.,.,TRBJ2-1,CASSQEPPGFFSYNEQFF,TGCGCCAGCAGCCAAGAACCCCCGGGGTTTTTCTCCTACAATGAGCAGTTCTTC
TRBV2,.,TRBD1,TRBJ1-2,CASSRDRNYGYTF,TGTGCCAGCAGTCGGGACAGGAACTATGGCTACACCTTC
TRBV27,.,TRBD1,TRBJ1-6,CASSRDPSDRDNSPLHF,TGTGCCAGCAGCCGAGACCCCTCCGACAGGGATAATTCACCCCTCCACTTT
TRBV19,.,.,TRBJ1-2,CASQGHYGYTF,TGTGCCAGTCAGGGCCACTATGGCTACACCTTC
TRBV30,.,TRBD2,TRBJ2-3,CAWSVRGLAASTDTQYF,TGTGCCTGGAGTGTACGGGGACTAGCAGCGAGCACAGATACGCAGTATTTT
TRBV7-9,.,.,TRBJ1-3,CASSSPGAGNTIYF,TGTGCCAGCAGCTCTCCAGGGGCTGGAAACACCATATATTTT
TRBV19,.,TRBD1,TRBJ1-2,CASTLNRDSPGYTF,TGTGCCAGTACCCTAAACCGGGACAGCCCTGGCTACACCTTC
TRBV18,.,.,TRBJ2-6,CASSQLQGAPYSGANVLTF,TGTGCCAGCTCACAGCTACAGGGAGCCCCTTACTCTGGGGCCAACGTCCTGACTTTC
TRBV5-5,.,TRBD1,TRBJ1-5,CASSLEGVTGGKNQPQHF,TGTGCCAGCAGCTTGGAGGGGGTGACAGGGGGAAAAAATCAGCCCCAGCATTTT